A selection of T cell receptor beta chains follows, all from one sample in a study of cytomegalovirus exposure and HLA in healthy donors. Profiled with immunoSEQ multiplex PCR; TCRdb holds only in-frame clones, not every one. The sample lists over 200,000 clones, roughly 91% occurring once. Material: PBMCs. The receptors here all came from a woman aged 18-29 years in good health and CMV-seropositive. The CDR3 runs from the conserved cysteine through the conserved F or W. A D gene is named only where the DNA matches it firmly. Expanded clones get a size class; other rows say once, few or many, or leave the size out.

15 | - | TRBJ2-7 | TRBV19 | - | TGTGCCAGTAGTATAGCAGCACAGGAATACTACGAGCAGTACTTC | CASSIAAQEYYEQYF
11 | - | TRBJ2-7 | TRBV11-2 | - | TGTGCCAGCAGCGAGGGGGGGGGTCGTTACTTC | CASSEGGGRYF
15 | - | TRBJ2-2 | TRBV9 | - | TGTGCCAGCAGCGTAGAACAGGATATCACCGGGGAGCTGTTTTTT | CASSVEQDITGELFF
16 | - | TRBJ2-4 | TRBV27 | - | TGTGCCAGCACCCCTTGGGCAGACCTAGCCAAAAACATTCAGTACTTC | CASTPWADLAKNIQYF
15 | - | TRBJ2-2 | TRBV6-5 | TRBD2 | TGTGCCAGCAGTTCGGGGGGAACGAACACCGGGGAGCTGTTTTTT | CASSSGGTNTGELFF
14 | once | TRBJ2-7 | TRBV27 | - | TGTGCCAGCAGTTACTCTGTAGGAGCCTACGAGCAGTACTTC | CASSYSVGAYEQYF
14 | - | TRBJ1-5 | TRBV6-1 | - | TGTGCCAGCAGTTCGGGGTTGAGCAATCAGCCCCAGCATTTT | CASSSGLSNQPQHF
13 | few | TRBJ2-7 | TRBV7-3 | - | TGTGCCAGCAGCCCCCCCGGGTCCTACGAGCAGTACTTC | CASSPPGSYEQYF
15 | - | TRBJ2-7 | TRBV6-1 | - | TGTGCCAGCAGTGCCCTCGGGGGAAACAGATACGAGCAGTACTTC | CASSALGGNRYEQYF
15 | - | TRBJ2-3 | TRBV10-1 | TRBD1 | TGCGCCAGCAGTGATTCAGGGGGCCCGGCAGATACGCAGTATTTT | CASSDSGGPADTQYF
15 | - | TRBJ1-5 | TRBV2 | TRBD1 | TGTGCCAGCAGTCGACAGGGCGCTAGCAATCAGCCCCAGCATTTT | CASSRQGASNQPQHF
12 | - | TRBJ2-7 | TRBV5-4 | TRBD1 | TGTGCCAGCGGGACAGGGATCGACGAGCAGTACTTC | CASGTGIDEQYF
11 | once | TRBJ1-1 | TRBV19 | - | TGTGCCACTTGGAGAGGCGCTGAAGCTTTCTTT | CATWRGAEAFF
16 | - | TRBJ2-1 | TRBV2 | TRBD2 | TGTGCCAGCAGCCAGACTAGCGGGAGGGGTTGGGATGAGCAGTTCTTC | CASSQTSGRGWDEQFF
16 | - | TRBJ2-1 | TRBV28 | TRBD2 | TGTGCCAGCAGTCCCGTCGGGACTAGCGGGAACAATGAGCAGTTCTTC | CASSPVGTSGNNEQFF
15 | - | TRBJ2-2 | TRBV5-1 | - | TGCGCCAGCAAACAGGAAGCGTCGAACACCGGGGAGCTGTTTTTT | CASKQEASNTGELFF
14 | - | TRBJ1-1 | TRBV5-1 | - | TGCGCCAGCAGCTTACAGGAGATGAACACTGAAGCTTTCTTT | CASSLQEMNTEAFF
11 | medium-sized | TRBJ2-7 | TRBV25-1 | - | TGTGCCAGCAGTGACCGGGGCGAGCAGTACTTC | CASSDRGEQYF
14 | - | TRBJ2-1 | TRBV27 | TRBD1 | TGTGCCAGCAGTCCGGACAGGGGGATCGATGAGCAGTTCTTC | CASSPDRGIDEQFF
16 | - | TRBJ1-1 | TRBV25-1 | - | TGTGCCAGCAGTGAGGAGGACAGAACCCTGAACACTGAAGCTTTCTTT | CASSEEDRTLNTEAFF
16 | once | TRBJ2-7 | TRBV28 | TRBD2 | TGTGCCAGCAGCTACGTTAGCGGGAGCCCCCACTACGAGCAGTACTTC | CASSYVSGSPHYEQYF
12 | - | TRBJ2-3 | TRBV7-2 | - | TGTGCCAGCAGCCCCGGGTCCGATACGCAGTATTTT | CASSPGSDTQYF
14 | - | TRBJ2-7 | TRBV7-2 | TRBD1 | TGTGCCAGCAGCTTAGCACAGGGGGTCTACGAGCAGTACTTC | CASSLAQGVYEQYF
14 | - | TRBJ2-7 | TRBV6-5 | - | TGTGCCAGCAGTTACGAGGGTGAGTGGTACGAGCAGTACTTC | CASSYEGEWYEQYF
14 | - | TRBJ2-7 | TRBV30 | - | TGTGCCTGGAGTGTTGGAGACGGAGCCTACGAGCAGTACTTC | CAWSVGDGAYEQYF
14 | - | TRBJ2-7 | TRBV5-1 | - | TGCGCCAGCAGCTCGGAGCGGAACGCCTACGAGCAGTACTTC | CASSSERNAYEQYF
14 | - | TRBJ1-5 | TRBV19 | TRBD1 | TGTGCCAGTAGGATGACAGGGGGTCATCAGCCCCAGCATTTT | CASRMTGGHQPQHF
16 | once | TRBJ1-1 | TRBV9 | TRBD1 | TGTGCCAGCGGAGGGACAGGCGAATTAATGAACACTGAAGCTTTCTTT | CASGGTGELMNTEAFF
15 | - | TRBJ1-2 | TRBV6-5 | - | TGTGCCAGCAGCCCACTCACAGGGATCCGCTATGGCTACACCTTC | CASSPLTGIRYGYTF
14 | - | TRBJ1-5 | TRBV2 | - | TGTGCCAGCAGCGACTTGGATAGCAATCAGCCCCAGCATTTT | CASSDLDSNQPQHF
12 | few | TRBJ1-2 | TRBV6-6 | - | TGTGCCAGCACGGAACAGGGATATGGCTACACCTTC | CASTEQGYGYTF
13 | - | TRBJ2-1 | TRBV6-1 | - | TGTGCCAGCACAATTGACCCAGGCAATGAGCAGTTCTTC | CASTIDPGNEQFF
17 | once | TRBJ2-1 | TRBV5-1 | TRBD2 | TGCGCCAGCAGCACCGCCTTAGCGGGAGGGGGATACAATGAGCAGTTCTTC | CASSTALAGGGYNEQFF
11 | - | TRBJ1-1 | TRBV30 | - | TGTGCCTGGAAGAGGAACACTGAAGCTTTCTTT | CAWKRNTEAFF
13 | once | TRBJ2-7 | TRBV2 | - | TGTGCCAGCAGAAGTTCCGGGTTAAACGAGCAGTACTTC | CASRSSGLNEQYF
12 | - | TRBJ2-7 | TRBV7-8 | TRBD1 | TGTGCCAGCAGCCAAAACAGGGGCGAGCAGTACTTC | CASSQNRGEQYF
16 | - | TRBJ2-2 | TRBV5-1 | - | TGCGCCAGCAGCCATGGACTTACCACCTCTGTCGGGGAGCTGTTTTTT | CASSHGLTTSVGELFF
15 | - | TRBJ1-1 | TRBV5-1 | - | TGCGCCAGCAGCACCACGGGACACACGAACACTGAAGCTTTCTTT | CASSTTGHTNTEAFF
15 | - | TRBJ1-2 | TRBV6-1 | TRBD1 | TGTGCCAGCAGAGAAATACAGGGGAAGCTCTATGGCTACACCTTC | CASREIQGKLYGYTF
15 | - | TRBJ1-1 | TRBV5-4 | - | TGTGCCAGCAGCTTGGACCCTTCGGCGGGGGCTGAAGCTTTCTTT | CASSLDPSAGAEAFF
13 | - | TRBJ2-1 | TRBV30 | TRBD2 | TGTGCCGGGGGGACTAGCACACACAATGAGCAGTTCTTC | CAGGTSTHNEQFF
14 | - | TRBJ1-2 | TRBV7-3 | TRBD1 | TGTGCCAGCAGTTCACAGGGGGCAGACTATGGCTACACCTTC | CASSSQGADYGYTF
13 | - | TRBJ2-7 | TRBV18 | - | TGTGCCAGCTCACCAACAGGATCCTACGAGCAGTACTTC | CASSPTGSYEQYF
14 | - | TRBJ2-7 | TRBV5-4 | TRBD2 | TGTGCCAGCAGCTTGCCTAGCGGGAAGCACGAGCAGTACTTC | CASSLPSGKHEQYF
13 | - | TRBJ2-1 | TRBV28 | - | TGTGCCAGTACAGGGGAGGAACACAATGAGCAGTTCTTC | CASTGEEHNEQFF
17 | once | TRBJ2-7 | TRBV15 | TRBD1 | TGTGCCACCAGCAGAGATGAAAGACAGGGGAATAACGACGAGCAGTACTTC | CATSRDERQGNNDEQYF
16 | - | TRBJ2-6 | TRBV5-1 | TRBD1 | TGCGCCAGCAGACTAGGACAGGGGCCTGGGGCCAACGTCCTGACTTTC | CASRLGQGPGANVLTF
14 | - | TRBJ1-2 | TRBV28 | - | TGTGCCAGCAGTCCACTCACCAGGGAAATTGGCTACACCTTC | CASSPLTREIGYTF
14 | - | TRBJ2-5 | TRBV9 | - | TGTGCCAGCAGCGGACGGGGTGCCCAAGAGACCCAGTACTTC | CASSGRGAQETQYF